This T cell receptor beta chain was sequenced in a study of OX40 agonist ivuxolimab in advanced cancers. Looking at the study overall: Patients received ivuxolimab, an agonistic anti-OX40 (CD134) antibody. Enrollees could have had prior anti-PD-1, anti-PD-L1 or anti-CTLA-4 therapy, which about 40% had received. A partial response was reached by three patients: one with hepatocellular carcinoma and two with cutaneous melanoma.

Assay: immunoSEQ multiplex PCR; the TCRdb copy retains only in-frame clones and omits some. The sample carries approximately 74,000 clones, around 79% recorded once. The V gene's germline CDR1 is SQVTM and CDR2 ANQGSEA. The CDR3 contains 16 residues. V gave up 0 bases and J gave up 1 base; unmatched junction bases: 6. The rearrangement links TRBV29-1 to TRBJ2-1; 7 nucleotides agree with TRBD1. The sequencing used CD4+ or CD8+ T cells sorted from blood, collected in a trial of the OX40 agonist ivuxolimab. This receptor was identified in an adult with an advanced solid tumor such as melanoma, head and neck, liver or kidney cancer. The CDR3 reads CSVEDPPGQSYNEQFF. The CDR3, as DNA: TGCAGCGTTGAAGATCCCCCGGGACAGTCCTACAATGAGCAGTTCTTC.